Following are 26 T cell receptor beta chains from one sample sequenced in a study of blood T cell repertoires in COVID-19. TCRdb keeps only in-frame clones here, not all; method: immunoSEQ multiplex PCR. The repertoire includes some 400,000 clones, approximately 89% of them detected once, and 2.3% sits in the top ten. Specimen: peripheral blood. The source of these receptors is a woman in her fifties or sixties with COVID-19, enrolled during active disease.

V is TRBV5-1 and J is TRBJ2-2, with 9 nucleotides matching TRBD2. Losses at the gene ends were 2 bases for V and 5 bases for J; bases not matched to a gene: 13. CDR3 length equals 18 residues. The V gene's germline CDR1 is SGHRS and CDR2 YFSETQ. The CDR3 loop reads CASSFGYSGGRATGELFF. The CDR3 nucleotides read TGCGCCAGCAGCTTCGGATATAGCGGGGGACGGGCGACCGGGGAGCTGTTTTTT.

This clone came up once. This chain links TRBV2 with TRBJ2-6; the match to TRBD1 covers 8 bases. The CDR3 has 16 amino acids. CDR1 is SNHLY and CDR2 is FYNNEI in the germline V gene. J was trimmed by 4 bases and V by 7 bases; bases with no gene match: 9. CDR3 nucleotides: TGTGCCAGCAATCGGCAGGGGGCTTCGGGGGCCAACGTCCTGACTTTC. Translating it yields CASNRQGASGANVLTF.

This clone came up a few times. The rearrangement uses TRBV6-5 and TRBJ1-5, with D possibly TRBD1 on 6 matching bases. Germline CDR1 is MNHEY and CDR2 is SVGAGI. This CDR3 has 16 residues. Trimming stripped 4 bases from V and 0 bases from J, with 13 bases between. Written as DNA, the CDR3 is TGTGCCAGCAGTTTCCGACAGGTGGATAGCAATCAGCCCCAGCATTTT. Translating it yields CASSFRQVDSNQPQHF.

The chain joins TRBV18 to TRBJ1-4; D is ambiguous. The V end was cut by 4 bases, the J end by 5 bases, with 2 bases between. CDR3 length equals 11 residues. CDR1 and CDR2 (germline): KGHSH, LQKENI. CDR3 sequence (DNA): TGTGCCAGCTCACTAAATGAAAAACTGTTTTTT. This codes for CASSLNEKLFF.

On this clone: In the same sample, other DNA sequences code for this CDR3. This chain's CDR3 is CASSLSSSGNTIYF. The CDR3 coding sequence is TGCGCCAGCAGCTTGTCGTCCTCTGGAAACACCATATATTTT. The chain has TRBV5-1 and TRBJ1-3; D call uncertain. Per the germline V gene, CDR1 is SGHRS and CDR2 is YFSETQ. The V end lost 1 base, the J end lost 0 bases, and 5 bases lay between the germline ends. The CDR3 is 14 amino acids.

The chain recombines TRBV5-4 with TRBJ1-1, with no clear D. Germline values: CDR1 SGHNT, CDR2 YYREEE (reference sequence). Trimming took off 0 bases at V and 7 bases at J, with 10 bases between the two ends. The CDR3 consists of 13 residues. The CDR3 nucleotides read TGTGCCAGCAGCTTGGGCGTGAGGGTTGAAGCTTTCTTT. Translated, it gives CASSLGVRVEAFF. Looking up the rest from reference TRBV5-4 and TRBJ1-1 gives the full variable domain: ETGVTQSPTHLIKTRGQQVTLRCSSQSGHNTVSWYQQALGQGPQFIFQYYREEENGRGNFPPRFSGLQFPNYSSELNVNALELDDSALYLCASSLGVRVEAFFGQGTRLTVV.

The chain has TRBV2 and TRBJ1-1, with TRBD1 identical over 8 bases. Germline CDR1 is SNHLY and CDR2 is FYNNEI. With 2 bases clipped from V and 2 bases from J, the junction kept 4 bases outside the gene matches. CDR3 length: 15 residues. CDR3: CASSERTGTNTEAFF. In DNA, the CDR3 is TGTGCCAGCAGTGAACGGACAGGGACCAACACTGAAGCTTTCTTT.

CDR3 amino acids: CASRTDQGAREKLFF. The DNA for the CDR3 is TGTGCCAGCAGGACCGATCAGGGGGCGCGAGAAAAACTGTTTTTT. This rearrangement joins TRBV2 to TRBJ1-4; 8 bases align to TRBD1. This CDR3 is built from 15 residues. The V gene's germline CDR1 is SNHLY and CDR2 FYNNEI. The V and J ends lost 6 bases and 8 bases, in that order; junction bases with no gene match: 11.

This rearrangement joins TRBV28 to TRBJ1-6; maybe TRBD1 (5 bases). The CDR3 has 13 amino acids. V gave up 1 base and J gave up 12 bases, with 10 bases separating them. CDR1 is MDHEN and CDR2 is SYDVKM in the germline V gene. This CDR3 is CASSLLTAQPLHF. The DNA of the CDR3 is TGTGCCAGCAGTTTATTGACAGCCCAACCCCTCCACTTT. Filled out from reference TRBV28 and TRBJ1-6, the complete variable domain reads DVKVTQSSRYLVKRTGEKVFLECVQDMDHENMFWYRQDPGLGLRLIYFSYDVKMKEKGDIPEGYSVSREKKERFSLILESASTNQTSMYLCASSLLTAQPLHFGNGTRLTVT.

In its sample, this clone was seen once. The chain joins TRBV7-2 to TRBJ1-5, with D unresolved. The length of the CDR3 is 18 residues. V gave up 5 bases and J gave up 0 bases, with 20 bases separating them. The germline V gene encodes CDR1 SGHTA and CDR2 FQGNSA. The chain's CDR3 is CASSDDISAFYSNQPQHF. CDR3 DNA sequence: TGTGCCAGCAGCGACGACATTAGTGCCTTCTATAGCAATCAGCCCCAGCATTTT.

The V call is TRBV18, the J call TRBJ1-2, with D maybe TRBD1 (5 bases). The CDR3 has 14 amino acids. Germline V CDR1 and CDR2: KGHSH, LQKENI. Trimming cost V 3 bases and J 3 bases, with 11 bases left between them. Written as DNA, the CDR3 is TGTGCCAGCTCACCTAGCGGGGGGGACTATGGCTACACCTTC. It specifies CASSPSGGDYGYTF.

The sample holds a few counts of this clone. V gene TRBV27 combines with J gene TRBJ2-1, with D hard to call. V lost 6 bases and J 3 bases, leaving 3 bases between the germline ends. This CDR3 has 11 amino acids. The germline gives CDR1 MNHEY, CDR2 SMNVEV (reference sequence). CDR3 nucleotides: TGTGCCAGCAGCTACTACAATGAGCAGTTCTTC. Its translation: CASSYYNEQFF.

The chain combines TRBV2 with TRBJ1-4; 12 bases are shared with TRBD1. CDR1 is SNHLY, CDR2 FYNNEI, per germline. This CDR3 has 14 amino acids. The V segment lost 4 bases and the J segment 8 bases; nucleotides outside the gene matches: 2. CDR3 in amino acids: CASSGGTGGEKLFF. In DNA, the CDR3 is TGTGCCAGCAGTGGGGGGACAGGGGGCGAAAAACTGTTTTTT.

The chain joins TRBV11-2 to TRBJ2-2; D gene ambiguous. The germline CDR1 and CDR2 sequences are SGHAT and FQNNGV. The CDR3 has 13 residues. V was shortened by 1 base and J by 4 bases, with 4 bases between the two germline ends. The CDR3 DNA is TGTGCCAGCAGCTTAGGAGGCACCGGGGAGCTGTTTTTT. Residues: CASSLGGTGELFF. Combining the CDR3 with reference TRBV11-2 and TRBJ2-2 gives the whole variable domain EAGVAQSPRYKIIEKRQSVAFWCNPISGHATLYWYQQILGQGPKLLIQFQNNGVVDDSQLPKDRFSAERLKGVDSTLKIQPAKLEDSAVYLCASSLGGTGELFFGEGSRLTVL.

V is TRBV7-2 and J is TRBJ2-1; weak D call: TRBD1 (6 bases). This CDR3 comprises 13 residues. CDR1 and CDR2 from the germline V gene are SGHTA and FQGNSA. Trimming took off 4 bases at V and 4 bases at J, with 8 bases between the two ends. CDR3 sequence reads: CASSWTAYNEQFF. Written as DNA, the CDR3 is TGTGCCAGCAGCTGGACAGCGTACAATGAGCAGTTCTTC.

The genes are TRBV18 and TRBJ2-7, with 7 nucleotides matching TRBD1. The CDR3 runs to 13 residues. The V segment lost 4 bases and the J segment 6 bases; nucleotides outside the gene matches: 6. CDR1 and CDR2 from the germline V gene are KGHSH and LQKENI. The CDR3 DNA sequence: TGTGCCAGCTCACGAGACAGGGCTCGCGAGCAGTACTTC. Translated, it gives CASSRDRAREQYF.

This chain joins TRBV7-3 and TRBJ2-2, with unresolved D. The germline V gene has CDR1 SGHTA and CDR2 FQGTGA. V was cut by 0 bases and J by 5 bases, with 7 bases left in between. The CDR3 runs to 14 residues. The CDR3 nucleotides are TGTGCCAGCAGCTTAACGCGGCAAACCGGGGAGCTGTTTTTT. This gives the protein CASSLTRQTGELFF.

The V and J genes are TRBV10-2 and TRBJ2-5, with a tentative D call TRBD2 (6 bases). Germline V lookup: CDR1 WSHSY, CDR2 SAAADI. The CDR3 spans 15 residues. The ends were cut back, 5 bases at V and 4 bases at J, with 17 bases in the middle. CDR3 nucleotide sequence: TGCGCCAGCAGTAAGACCGGGGGAGTGGTAGAGACCCAGTACTTC. This sequence encodes CASSKTGGVVETQYF.

The chain recombines TRBV30 with TRBJ1-2; D is unclear. The CDR3 is 12 residues long. Trimming left V 4 bases short and J 0 bases short, with 6 bases between. The V gene's germline CDR1 is GTSNPN and CDR2 SVGIG (reference sequence). CDR3 coding DNA: TGTGCCTGGACGGGGTCTAACTATGGCTACACCTTC. This gives the protein CAWTGSNYGYTF.

In this sample, this clone turned up once. The rearrangement links TRBV3-1 (or the pseudogene TRBV3-2) to TRBJ1-2, with TRBD1 matching 8 bases. The germline gives CDR1 LGHDT, CDR2 YNNKEL (reference sequence). The CDR3 runs 17 residues. J gave up 5 bases and V 1 base, and 12 bases lay outside the gene matches. The CDR3 reads CASSQVWTTGAQYGYTF. The CDR3 DNA sequence: TGTGCCAGCAGCCAAGTCTGGACGACAGGGGCGCAATATGGCTACACCTTC.

The rearrangement uses TRBV25-1 and TRBJ1-1; 9 positions match TRBD1. Germline V gene lookup returns CDR1 MGHDK and CDR2 SYGVNS. There are 13 residues in the CDR3. With V trimmed by 6 bases and J by 10 bases, 9 bases remained unmatched. The chain's CDR3 is CASRGDRERRAFF. CDR3 in DNA: TGTGCCAGCAGAGGGGACAGGGAGCGCAGAGCTTTCTTT.

The rearrangement joins TRBV3-1 (or the pseudogene TRBV3-2) to TRBJ1-1; 9 nucleotides line up with TRBD1. The junction had 7 bases not matched to a gene; V was cut back by 4 bases and J by 4 bases. The CDR3 is made up of 15 amino acids. Germline V lookup: CDR1 LGHDT, CDR2 YNNKEL (reference sequence). The CDR3 nucleotides are TGTGCCAGCAGCCTAAAGACAGGGGGTTTCACTGAAGCTTTCTTT. Translated: CASSLKTGGFTEAFF.

V gene TRBV19 combines with J gene TRBJ1-5; possible D gene TRBD1, 6 bases. The germline gives CDR1 LNHDA, CDR2 SQIVND (reference sequence). CDR3 size: 17 residues. The ends were cut back, 4 bases at V and 0 bases at J, with 16 bases in the middle. In nucleotides, the CDR3 is TGTGCCAGTAGTAAAGCCCTCGGACAGAATAGCAATCAGCCCCAGCATTTT. This gives the protein CASSKALGQNSNQPQHF.

This sequence joins TRBV20-1 and TRBJ1-2; no clear D. The CDR3 has 11 residues. The germline V gene has CDR1 DFQATT and CDR2 SNEGSKA (reference sequence). V lost 7 bases, J lost 1 base, and 7 bases lay in between. The chain's CDR3 is CSGSRNYGYTF. CDR3 DNA sequence: TGCAGTGGGAGCCGTAACTATGGCTACACCTTC.

This chain connects TRBV5-1 to TRBJ1-2, with a weak D call TRBD1 (6 bases). Per the germline V gene, CDR1 is SGHRS and CDR2 is YFSETQ. This CDR3 is 13 amino acids long. V gave up 2 bases and J gave up 8 bases, with 13 bases separating them. The CDR3 DNA is TGCGCCAGCAGCTTAGGGACGACAGGCGGCTACACCTTC. Residues: CASSLGTTGGYTF.

This clone was observed many times. The J gene is TRBJ1-1, the V gene TRBV5-6, with D possibly matching TRBD1 (6 bases). V dropped 4 bases and J dropped 1 base, with 20 bases sitting between them. The CDR3 runs to 17 residues. Germline values: CDR1 SGHDT, CDR2 YYEEEE. The CDR3 region has the DNA TGTGCCAGCAGCACAGGGTTGTGGGGTTTTAAGAACACTGAAGCTTTCTTT. It codes for CASSTGLWGFKNTEAFF.